This TCR beta chain emerged from a study of cytomegalovirus exposure and HLA in healthy donors. CDR1 MDHEN and CDR2 SYDVKM come from the germline V gene. Deletions cut 1 base from V and 6 bases from J, with 6 bases between. There are 13 residues in the CDR3. It was with 60 Vbeta and 13 Jbeta primers that the PCR ran. The repertoire was sequenced with immunoSEQ multiplex PCR; TCRdb's copy has only in-frame clones and lacks some. This table has more than 85,000 clones, about two thirds appearing once. V usage is TRBV28 and J usage is TRBJ2-2; D not resolved. The clonotype was recovered from a woman aged 45 to 65 in good health and CMV-seropositive. The source material was PBMCs. CDR3 DNA sequence: TGTGCCAGCAGTTTATTAACGGCCGGGGAGCTGTTTTTT. It yields the protein CASSLLTAGELFF. The full variable domain, in which reference TRBV28 and TRBJ2-2 provide the parts outside the CDR3, is DVKVTQSSRYLVKRTGEKVFLECVQDMDHENMFWYRQDPGLGLRLIYFSYDVKMKEKGDIPEGYSVSREKKERFSLILESASTNQTSMYLCASSLLTAGELFFGEGSRLTVL.